A single sample is the source of the 28 T cell receptor beta chains below, sequenced in a study of CD8 T cells in Susac syndrome (dated by TCRdb to between 2018 and 2020). Libraries came from the immunoSEQ multiplex PCR assay. RNA was extracted using the RNeasy kit, and roughly 0.5 to 1 ug of the RNA was reverse transcribed with random hexamers. TCRdb trimmed the raw reads at Q25, called clones with MiXCR and kept productive beta chains. Each CDR3 protein appears once, grouped with its most common genes and DNA. The sample table records some 180,000 distinct CDR3 sequences; about 95% of these occur just once. More than 0.1% of the sample goes to the ten largest clones. Sequenced sample: CD4+ T cells from PBMCs. The receptor source for this set is a human donor in good health.

V gene TRBV7-2 combines with J gene TRBJ2-7, with a possible D match to TRBD1 (6 bases). Germline V lookup: CDR1 SGHTA, CDR2 FQGNSA. The CDR3 runs to 14 residues. V was cut by 3 bases and J by 0 bases, with 9 bases left in between. CDR3 coding DNA: TGTGCCAGCAGCTTTGACAGGAACTCCTACGAGCAGTACTTC. Residues: CASSFDRNSYEQYF.

The chain's CDR3 is CASGGADTQYF. The CDR3 region has the DNA TGTGCCAGCGGGGGGGCAGATACGCAGTATTTT. The chain uses TRBV12-3 or TRBV12-4 and TRBJ2-3; 7 bases are a match to TRBD2. The CDR3 is 11 residues long. V was clipped by 8 bases and J by 4 bases; unmatched bases: 0.

The CDR3 here is CASSLTGGGTDTQYF. The DNA of the CDR3 is TGCGCCAGCAGCCTGACCGGAGGAGGTACAGATACGCAGTATTTT. The rearrangement links TRBV4-3 to TRBJ2-3, with D possibly matching TRBD2 (5 bases). From germline, CDR1 is LGHNA and CDR2 YSLEER. V was clipped by 4 bases and J by 3 bases, with 14 bases between them. The CDR3 loop spans 15 amino acids.

V usage is TRBV5-1 and J usage is TRBJ1-4, with D possibly TRBD1 on 6 matching bases. Trimming removed 2 bases at V and 6 bases at J, with 11 bases between. Looked up from germline, CDR1 is SGHRS and CDR2 is YFSETQ. This CDR3 is 14 amino acids long. CDR3 sequence (DNA): TGCGCCAGCAGCTTTGGGGGCATTGATGAAAAACTGTTTTTT. It is translated as CASSFGGIDEKLFF.

The rearrangement joins TRBV9 to TRBJ2-5; possibly TRBD2 for D (5 bases). Germline CDR1 and CDR2: SGDLS and YYNGEE. Trimming shortened V by 0 bases and J by 6 bases, and 18 bases separated the two germline ends. This CDR3 is built from 16 residues. In DNA form, the CDR3 reads TGTGCCAGCAGCGTAGGTAGTAGCGACTACCTTAAGACCCAGTACTTC. This encodes CASSVGSSDYLKTQYF.

The rearrangement joins TRBV6-2 or TRBV6-3 to TRBJ1-5, with 9 bases lining up with TRBD1. Per the germline V gene, CDR1 is MNHEY and CDR2 is SVGEGT. J gave up 4 bases and V 6 bases, and 4 bases lay outside the gene matches. The CDR3 totals 14 residues. The CDR3 loop reads CASSFGQGNQPQHF. CDR3 nucleotide sequence: TGTGCCAGCAGCTTCGGACAGGGGAATCAGCCCCAGCATTTT.

The chain is built from TRBV27 and TRBJ2-7; TRBD2 might be the D (5 bases). The CDR3 loop spans 15 amino acids. In germline, CDR1 is MNHEY, CDR2 SMNVEV (reference sequence). Deletions cut 6 bases from V and 6 bases from J, with 21 bases between. CDR3 DNA sequence: TGTGCCAGCAGAGCGGCTCGCCTCCCATCTGGCGAGCAGTACTTC. This gives the protein CASRAARLPSGEQYF.

The rearrangement uses TRBV6-5 and TRBJ2-2, with unresolved D. V was clipped by 7 bases and J by 0 bases, with 3 bases between them. The CDR3 spans 12 residues. Germline V gene sequence: CDR1 MNHEY, CDR2 SVGAGI. This CDR3 is CASTSNTGELFF. The DNA for the CDR3 is TGTGCCAGCACTTCGAACACCGGGGAGCTGTTTTTT.

The chain employs TRBV3-1 and TRBJ2-4; 7 bases map to TRBD2. The V segment lost 3 bases and the J segment 7 bases; nucleotides outside the gene matches: 0. CDR3 size: 12 residues. Germline CDR1 is LGHDT and CDR2 is YNNKEL (reference sequence). The DNA of the CDR3 is TGTGCCAGCAGCCAGGGGGGGAACATTCAGTACTTC. Translating gives CASSQGGNIQYF.

As DNA, the CDR3 is TGTGCCAGCAGTTTGGGACAGGGAAGGAAGCCCCAGCATTTT. It yields the protein CASSLGQGRKPQHF. The gene calls are TRBV6-5 and TRBJ1-5, with TRBD1 identical over 9 bases. CDR1 is MNHEY and CDR2 is SVGAGI in the germline V gene. The CDR3 is 14 residues long. V dropped 4 bases and J dropped 8; count of bases not matched to a gene: 6.

Written as DNA, the CDR3 is TGTGCCATTAGTGGGCAGGCCTACGAGCAGTACTTC. Translated, it gives CAISGQAYEQYF. This chain uses TRBV6-1 with TRBJ2-7; D is undetermined. CDR3 size: 12 residues. V was clipped by 10 bases and J by 2 bases, with 12 bases between them. Germline V gives CDR1 MNHNS, CDR2 SASEGT.

The gene calls are TRBV30 and TRBJ2-5; 7 nucleotides agree with TRBD2. Germline CDR1 GTSNPN, CDR2 SVGIG (reference sequence). Trimming at V came to 0 bases and at J to 5 bases, leaving 9 bases not matched to a gene. The CDR3 extends over 15 amino acids. The CDR3 sequence is CAWSVVTSSSETQYF. CDR3 bases: TGTGCCTGGAGTGTAGTGACTAGCAGTTCGGAGACCCAGTACTTC. The full variable domain, rest sourced from reference TRBV30 and TRBJ2-5, is SQTIHQWPATLVQPVGSPLSLECTVEGTSNPNLYWYRQAAGRGLQLLFYSVGIGQISSEVPQNLSASRPQDRQFILSSKKLLLSDSGFYLCAWSVVTSSSETQYFGPGTRLLVL.

The chain uses TRBV30 and TRBJ2-5; D may be TRBD1 (6 bases). This CDR3 has 13 residues. V was cut by 5 bases and J by 2 bases, with 12 bases left in between. In germline, CDR1 is GTSNPN, CDR2 SVGIG (reference sequence). The CDR3 DNA follows: TGTGCCTGGTCCCCCGGACAGCAAGAGACCCAGTACTTC. This sequence encodes CAWSPGQQETQYF.

The rearrangement links TRBV30 to TRBJ2-4; 7 bases align to TRBD1. The CDR3 covers 15 residues. After removal of 4 bases from V and 0 bases from J, the junction contained 6 bases not matched to a gene. Germline-derived CDR1 and CDR2 are GTSNPN and SVGIG (reference sequence). The CDR3 nucleotides read TGTGCCTGGAACAGGGGAGTGGAAGCCAAAAACATTCAGTACTTC. Translated: CAWNRGVEAKNIQYF.

The rearrangement uses TRBV3-1 and TRBJ2-5, with D possibly matching TRBD1 (6 bases). Germline loops: CDR1 LGHDT, CDR2 YNNKEL (reference sequence). V lost 6 bases and J lost 4, with 12 bases in between. This CDR3 is built from 13 residues. The CDR3 sequence: CASRDSGRETQYF. Written as DNA, the CDR3 is TGTGCCAGCAGGGACAGCGGCCGAGAGACCCAGTACTTC.

The chain has TRBV10-3 and TRBJ1-1; possible D gene TRBD1, 6 bases. The CDR3 totals 14 residues. Germline V gene lookup returns CDR1 ENHRY and CDR2 SYGVKD. Trimming cost V 6 bases and J 1 base, with 12 bases left between them. CDR3 amino acids: CAIRSPGQNTEAFF. The CDR3 bases are TGTGCCATCAGAAGCCCGGGACAGAACACTGAAGCTTTCTTT.

In this sample, this clonotype turned up once. The gene calls are TRBV5-4 and TRBJ2-3, with 7 bases fitting TRBD1. This CDR3 region has 14 residues. Looked up from germline, CDR1 is SGHNT and CDR2 is YYREEE (reference sequence). J lost 3 bases, V lost 5 bases, and 6 bases had no gene match. CDR3 in DNA: TGTGCCAGCAGAAACTCCAGGGGGACAGATACGCAGTATTTT. Residues: CASRNSRGTDTQYF.

The rearrangement uses TRBV30 and TRBJ2-7, with a tentative D call TRBD1 (5 bases). The ends were cut back, 2 bases at V and 10 bases at J, with 12 bases in the middle. CDR3 length equals 11 residues. Germline assignment: CDR1 GTSNPN and CDR2 SVGIG (reference sequence). In DNA form, the CDR3 reads TGTGCCTGGAGTAGCCAGGGCGGACAGTACTTC. This encodes CAWSSQGGQYF. The full variable domain, its missing parts supplied by reference TRBV30 and TRBJ2-7, is SQTIHQWPATLVQPVGSPLSLECTVEGTSNPNLYWYRQAAGRGLQLLFYSVGIGQISSEVPQNLSASRPQDRQFILSSKKLLLSDSGFYLCAWSSQGGQYFGPGTRLTVT.

The genes are TRBV20-1 and TRBJ2-1, with D perhaps matching TRBD2 (5 bases). Germline V gene data show CDR1 as DFQATT and CDR2 as SNEGSKA (reference sequence). The CDR3 sequence is 13 residues long. The V and J ends lost 1 base and 8 bases respectively, with 12 bases between them. Here the CDR3 reads CSARGTGRDEQFF. In DNA form, the CDR3 reads TGCAGTGCTAGAGGGACTGGCCGGGATGAGCAGTTCTTC.

This chain uses TRBV7-2 with TRBJ2-7; 7 bases line up with TRBD1. The germline gives CDR1 SGHTA, CDR2 FQGNSA. The trim removed 1 base at V and 2 bases at J, leaving 2 bases unmatched. The CDR3 has 14 residues. The CDR3 reads CASSLDRGAYEQYF. In DNA, the CDR3 is TGTGCCAGCAGCTTAGACAGGGGCGCCTACGAGCAGTACTTC. The variable domain in full, completed from reference TRBV7-2 and TRBJ2-7, reads GAGVSQSPSNKVTEKGKDVELRCDPISGHTALYWYRQSLGQGLEFLIYFQGNSAPDKSGLPSDRFSAERTGGSVSTLTIQRTQQEDSAVYLCASSLDRGAYEQYFGPGTRLTVT.

The chain couples TRBV3-1 to TRBJ2-7; 16 bases line up with TRBD2. V was clipped by 7 bases and J by 11 bases; unmatched bases: 2. This CDR3 contains 12 residues. Germline loops: CDR1 LGHDT, CDR2 YNNKEL (reference sequence). CDR3 residues: CASTGTSGREYF. CDR3 nucleotides: TGTGCCAGCACCGGGACTAGCGGGAGGGAGTACTTC.

This clonotype came up once. The chain links TRBV14 to TRBJ2-1; 10 positions agree with TRBD2. The junction had 5 bases not matched to a gene; V was cut back by 4 bases and J by 8 bases. This CDR3 region has 14 residues. Per the germline V gene, CDR1 is SGHDN and CDR2 is FVKESK. For the CDR3, the DNA is TGTGCCAGCAGCCCGGGACTAGCGTACCATGAGCAGTTCTTC. Amino acid sequence: CASSPGLAYHEQFF.

This sequence joins TRBV7-2 and TRBJ1-1; D not certain. In germline, CDR1 is SGHTA, CDR2 FQGNSA. Between the trimmed V and J ends, which lost 3 bases and 1 base, there was a span of 6 bases. The CDR3 has 13 residues. The CDR3 loop reads CASSFTWNTEAFF. CDR3 in DNA: TGTGCCAGCAGCTTTACTTGGAACACTGAAGCTTTCTTT.

This clonotype has a single count. V and J are TRBV20-1 and TRBJ2-1; D is unclear. In germline, CDR1 is DFQATT, CDR2 SNEGSKA (reference sequence). The CDR3 spans 16 residues. Trimming left V 4 bases short and J 0 bases short, with 16 bases between. CDR3 nucleotides: TGCAGTGCTACTGCTTCAGGCGCTCGCTCCTACAATGAGCAGTTCTTC. It codes for CSATASGARSYNEQFF.

The chain carries TRBV23-1 and TRBJ2-5, with D perhaps TRBD1 (5 bases). TRBV23-1 is given ORF status, its function remaining uncertain. Trimming shortened V by 11 bases and J by 2 bases, and 12 bases separated the two germline ends. The CDR3 extends over 12 amino acids. The CDR3 DNA sequence: TGCGCCCGCCCCGACAGACAAGAGACCCAGTACTTC. The encoded protein is CARPDRQETQYF.

The gene calls are TRBV28 and TRBJ2-1; 9 bases agree with TRBD2. Germline V CDR1 and CDR2: MDHEN, SYDVKM. The CDR3 runs 16 residues. Unmatched junction bases numbered 4, after V lost 2 bases and J lost 2 bases. As DNA, the CDR3 is TGTGCCAGCAGTTTAAGCCCTAGCGGGACCTACAATGAGCAGTTCTTC. Residues: CASSLSPSGTYNEQFF.

This clonotype came up once. The rearrangement uses TRBV20-1 and TRBJ2-1, with 16 positions matching TRBD2. Germline-derived CDR1 and CDR2 are DFQATT and SNEGSKA (reference sequence). This CDR3 is 16 amino acids long. V shed 6 bases, J shed 4 bases, and the junction held 6 bases outside the gene matches. The CDR3, as DNA: TGCAGTGCAGGGACTAGCGGGAGGGCCAGGTACAATGAGCAGTTCTTC. Protein product: CSAGTSGRARYNEQFF.

The chain has TRBV3-1 and TRBJ2-7; D gene uncertain. V was clipped by 4 bases and J by 7 bases, with 14 bases between them. This CDR3 spans 13 amino acids. Germline V gene lookup returns CDR1 LGHDT and CDR2 YNNKEL (reference sequence). The CDR3 loop reads CASSRVGGMEQYF. CDR3 DNA: TGTGCCAGCAGCCGGGTGGGCGGAATGGAGCAGTACTTC.